The sequence of this TCR beta chain was determined in a study of blood T cells in healthy people across ages. This CDR3 spans 13 amino acids. Looked up from germline, CDR1 is GTSNPN and CDR2 is SVGIG (reference sequence). Trimming removed 4 bases from V and 5 bases from J, with 14 bases in between. Primed by a sample-barcoded 5' primer and a J-beta primer mix, a second PCR proceeded for about 6 to 11 cycles. TCRdb recomputed calls from the 5' RACE reads with MiXCR, one row per CDR3 protein. The table has some 640,000 distinct CDR3 sequences, approximately 49% seen once; the top ten hold roughly a third.

This receptor was taken from a woman aged 55-70 years in good health. Sequencing was done on a sample of blood. The V call is TRBV30, the J call TRBJ2-5; D ambiguous. As DNA, the CDR3 is TGTGCCTGGATGGACGGCGGCAGGGAGACCCAGTACTTC. Its protein product is CAWMDGGRETQYF.